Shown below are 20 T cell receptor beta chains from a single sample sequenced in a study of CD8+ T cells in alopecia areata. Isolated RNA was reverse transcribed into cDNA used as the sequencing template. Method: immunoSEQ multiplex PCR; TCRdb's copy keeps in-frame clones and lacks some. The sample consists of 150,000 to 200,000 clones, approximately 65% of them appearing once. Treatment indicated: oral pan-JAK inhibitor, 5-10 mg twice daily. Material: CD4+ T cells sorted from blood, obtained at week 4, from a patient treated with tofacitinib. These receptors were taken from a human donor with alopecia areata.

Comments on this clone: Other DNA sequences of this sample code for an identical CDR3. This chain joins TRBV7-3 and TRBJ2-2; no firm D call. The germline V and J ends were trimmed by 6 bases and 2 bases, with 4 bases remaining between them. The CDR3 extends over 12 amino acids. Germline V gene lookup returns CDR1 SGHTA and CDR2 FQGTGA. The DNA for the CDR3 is TGTGCCAGCAGAGTTAACACCGGGGAGCTGTTTTTT. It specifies CASRVNTGELFF.

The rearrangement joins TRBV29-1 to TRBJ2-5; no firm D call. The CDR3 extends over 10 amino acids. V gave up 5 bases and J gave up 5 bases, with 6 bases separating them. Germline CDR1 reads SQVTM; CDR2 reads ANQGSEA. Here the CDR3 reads CSVQEETQYF. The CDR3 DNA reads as TGCAGCGTTCAGGAGGAGACCCAGTACTTC.

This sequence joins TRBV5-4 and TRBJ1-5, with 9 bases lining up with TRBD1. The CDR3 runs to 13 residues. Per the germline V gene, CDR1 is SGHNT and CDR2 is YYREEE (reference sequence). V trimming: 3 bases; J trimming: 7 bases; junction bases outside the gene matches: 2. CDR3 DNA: TGTGCCAGCAGCTCGGACAGGGGCCAGCCCCAGCATTTT. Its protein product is CASSSDRGQPQHF.

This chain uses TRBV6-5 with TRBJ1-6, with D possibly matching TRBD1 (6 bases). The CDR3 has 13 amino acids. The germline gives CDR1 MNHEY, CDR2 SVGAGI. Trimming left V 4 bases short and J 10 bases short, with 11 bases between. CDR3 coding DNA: TGTGCCAGCAGTTCCGGGGGCGGCTCACCCCTCCACTTT. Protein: CASSSGGGSPLHF.

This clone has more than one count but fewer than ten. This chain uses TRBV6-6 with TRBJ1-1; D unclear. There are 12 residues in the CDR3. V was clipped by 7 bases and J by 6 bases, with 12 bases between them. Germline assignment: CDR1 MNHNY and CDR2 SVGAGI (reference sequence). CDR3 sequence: CASTPGGAEAFF. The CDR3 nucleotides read TGTGCCAGCACTCCAGGTGGAGCTGAAGCTTTCTTT.

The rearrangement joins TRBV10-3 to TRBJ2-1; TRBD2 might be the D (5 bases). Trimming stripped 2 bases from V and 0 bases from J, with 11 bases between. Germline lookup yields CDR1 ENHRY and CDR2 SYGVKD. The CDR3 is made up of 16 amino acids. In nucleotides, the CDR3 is TGTGCCATCAGTGAGCTAGCCCCGAGCTCCTACAATGAGCAGTTCTTC. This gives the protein CAISELAPSSYNEQFF.

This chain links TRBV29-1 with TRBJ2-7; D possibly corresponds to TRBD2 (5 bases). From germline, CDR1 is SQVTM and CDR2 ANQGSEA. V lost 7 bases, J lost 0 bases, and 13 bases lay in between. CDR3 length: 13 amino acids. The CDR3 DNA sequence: TGCAGCGCCCGGACGGGAAGCTCCTACGAGCAGTACTTC. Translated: CSARTGSSYEQYF.

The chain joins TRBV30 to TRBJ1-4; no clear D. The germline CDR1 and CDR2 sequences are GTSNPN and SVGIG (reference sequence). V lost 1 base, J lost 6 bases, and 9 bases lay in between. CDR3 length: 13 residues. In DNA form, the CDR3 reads TGTGCCTGGAGTGGAGGGCGGCATGAAAAACTGTTTTTT. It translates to CAWSGGRHEKLFF. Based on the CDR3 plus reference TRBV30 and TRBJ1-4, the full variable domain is SQTIHQWPATLVQPVGSPLSLECTVEGTSNPNLYWYRQAAGRGLQLLFYSVGIGQISSEVPQNLSASRPQDRQFILSSKKLLLSDSGFYLCAWSGGRHEKLFFGSGTQLSVL.

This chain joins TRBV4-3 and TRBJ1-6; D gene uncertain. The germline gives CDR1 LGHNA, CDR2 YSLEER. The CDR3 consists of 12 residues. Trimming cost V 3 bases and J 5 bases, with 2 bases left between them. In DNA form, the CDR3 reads TGCGCCAGCAGCCAGCATAATTCACCCCTCCACTTT. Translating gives CASSQHNSPLHF.

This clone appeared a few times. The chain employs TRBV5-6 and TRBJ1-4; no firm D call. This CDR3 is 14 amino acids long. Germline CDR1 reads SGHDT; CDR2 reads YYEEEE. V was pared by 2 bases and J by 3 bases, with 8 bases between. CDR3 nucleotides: TGTGCCAGCAGCTTAAGGGAATCTAATGAAAAACTGTTTTTT. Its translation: CASSLRESNEKLFF.

The CDR3 nucleotides read TGTGCCAGCAGCCCCGGGACAGGGGGGATCAACTATGGCTACACCTTC. Residues: CASSPGTGGINYGYTF. This chain links TRBV11-2 with TRBJ1-2; 11 bases fit TRBD1. Germline trimming cut 5 bases from V and 2 bases from J; bases unmatched to any gene: 7. This CDR3 is 16 amino acids long. CDR1 is SGHAT, CDR2 FQNNGV, per germline. Full variable domain (missing parts from reference TRBV11-2 and TRBJ1-2): EAGVAQSPRYKIIEKRQSVAFWCNPISGHATLYWYQQILGQGPKLLIQFQNNGVVDDSQLPKDRFSAERLKGVDSTLKIQPAKLEDSAVYLCASSPGTGGINYGYTFGSGTRLTVV.

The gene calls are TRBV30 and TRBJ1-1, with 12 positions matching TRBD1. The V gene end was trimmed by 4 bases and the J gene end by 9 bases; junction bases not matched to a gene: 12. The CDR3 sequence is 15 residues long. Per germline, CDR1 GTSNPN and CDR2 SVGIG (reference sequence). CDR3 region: CAWNPGQGATHQAFF. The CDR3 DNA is TGTGCCTGGAACCCGGGACAGGGGGCGACTCACCAAGCTTTCTTT.

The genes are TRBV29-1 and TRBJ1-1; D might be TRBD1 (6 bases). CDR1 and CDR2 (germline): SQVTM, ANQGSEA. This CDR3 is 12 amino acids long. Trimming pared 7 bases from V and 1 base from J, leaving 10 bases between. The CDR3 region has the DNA TGCAGCGGAAAACAGGGGAACACTGAAGCTTTCTTT. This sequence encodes CSGKQGNTEAFF.

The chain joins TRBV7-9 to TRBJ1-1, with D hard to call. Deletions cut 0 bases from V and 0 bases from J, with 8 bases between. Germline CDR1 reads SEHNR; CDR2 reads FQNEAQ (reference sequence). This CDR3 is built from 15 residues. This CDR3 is CASSLAAGLNTEAFF. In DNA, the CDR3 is TGTGCCAGCAGCTTAGCGGCGGGTCTGAACACTGAAGCTTTCTTT. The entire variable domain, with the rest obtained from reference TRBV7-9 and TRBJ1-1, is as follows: DTGVSQNPRHKITKRGQNVTFRCDPISEHNRLYWYRQTLGQGPEFLTYFQNEAQLEKSRLLSDRFSAERPKGSFSTLEIQRTEQGDSAMYLCASSLAAGLNTEAFFGQGTRLTVV.

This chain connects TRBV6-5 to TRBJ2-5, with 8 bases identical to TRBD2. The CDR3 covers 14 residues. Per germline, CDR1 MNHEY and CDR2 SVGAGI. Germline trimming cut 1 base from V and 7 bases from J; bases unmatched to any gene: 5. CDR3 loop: CASSYLDGRGTQYF. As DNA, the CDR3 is TGTGCCAGCAGTTACTTGGACGGGAGGGGGACCCAGTACTTC.

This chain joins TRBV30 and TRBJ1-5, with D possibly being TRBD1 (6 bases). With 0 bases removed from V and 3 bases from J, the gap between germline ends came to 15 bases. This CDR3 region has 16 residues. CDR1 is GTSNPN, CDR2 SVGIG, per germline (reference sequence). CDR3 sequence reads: CAWSVRGTPINQPQHF. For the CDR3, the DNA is TGTGCCTGGAGTGTACGGGGGACACCCATCAATCAGCCCCAGCATTTT.

The CDR3 loop is CATSPNTGGQGYTF. Here the CDR3 DNA reads TGTGCCACCAGCCCCAATACAGGGGGCCAGGGCTACACCTTC. This rearrangement joins TRBV15 to TRBJ1-2; 9 nucleotides agree with TRBD1. The CDR3 sequence is 14 residues long. V was clipped by 5 bases and J by 8 bases; unmatched bases: 9. Germline values: CDR1 LNHNV, CDR2 YYDKDF (reference sequence).

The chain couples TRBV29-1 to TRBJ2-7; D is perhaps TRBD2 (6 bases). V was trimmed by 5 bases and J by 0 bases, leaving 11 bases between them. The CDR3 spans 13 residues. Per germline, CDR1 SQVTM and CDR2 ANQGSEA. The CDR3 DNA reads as TGCAGCGTTTGGCAGACTAGCTCCTACGAGCAGTACTTC. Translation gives CSVWQTSSYEQYF.

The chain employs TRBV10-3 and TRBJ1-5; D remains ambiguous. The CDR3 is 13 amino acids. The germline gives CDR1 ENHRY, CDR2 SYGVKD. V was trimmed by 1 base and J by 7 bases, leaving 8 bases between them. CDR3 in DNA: TGTGCCATCAGTGAGTTCTCGATCCAGCCCCAGCATTTT. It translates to CAISEFSIQPQHF.

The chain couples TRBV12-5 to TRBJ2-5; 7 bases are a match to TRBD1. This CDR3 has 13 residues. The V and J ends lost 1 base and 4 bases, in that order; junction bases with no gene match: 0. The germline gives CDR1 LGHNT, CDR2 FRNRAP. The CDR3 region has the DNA TGTGCTAGTGGTTTGGCAGGGGGAGAGACCCAGTACTTC. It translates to CASGLAGGETQYF.